Each of the 9 T cell receptor beta chains below was sequenced from the same sample in a study of blood T cell repertoires in COVID-19. This table comes from immunoSEQ multiplex PCR, and its TCRdb copy is limited to in-frame clones, with some not included. In the table there are fewer than 110,000 clones, 84% of which are singletons. The sequenced material came from peripheral blood. The receptors were gathered from a human donor in a cohort sampled during active COVID-19.

This chain uses TRBV11-2 with TRBJ2-2; the match to TRBD1 covers 7 bases. V trimming: 4 bases; J trimming: 0 bases; junction bases outside the gene matches: 8. The CDR3 is 17 amino acids. CDR1 is SGHAT and CDR2 is FQNNGV in the germline V gene. This CDR3 is CASSYLPGTANTGELFF. DNA of the CDR3: TGTGCCAGCAGCTACCTACCTGGGACAGCGAACACCGGGGAGCTGTTTTTT.

The chain combines TRBV5-8 with TRBJ2-7; D perhaps matches TRBD1 (5 bases). There are 14 residues in the CDR3. Germline CDR1 is SGHTS and CDR2 is YDEGEE. V gave up 4 bases and J gave up 2 bases, with 13 bases separating them. The CDR3 nucleotides read TGTGCCAGCAGCCAACGGACACGTCCCTACGAGCAGTACGTC. It specifies CASSQRTRPYEQYV.

The rearrangement uses TRBV27 and TRBJ2-6; 7 positions match TRBD2. With 3 bases clipped from V and 2 bases from J, the junction kept 1 base outside the gene matches. There are 15 residues in the CDR3. Germline V gene sequence: CDR1 MNHEY, CDR2 SMNVEV (reference sequence). In nucleotides, the CDR3 is TGTGCCAGCAGTTTGGGGGGGACTGGGGCCAACGTCCTGACTTTC. It is translated as CASSLGGTGANVLTF.

The rearrangement joins TRBV3-1 (or the pseudogene TRBV3-2) to TRBJ2-1, with 9 nucleotides matching TRBD1. Germline trimming cut 5 bases from V and 7 bases from J; bases unmatched to any gene: 12. CDR3 length: 16 residues. Germline assignment: CDR1 LGHDT and CDR2 YNNKEL (reference sequence). The CDR3 loop is CASSYDRGGDINEQFF. CDR3 nucleotides: TGTGCCAGCAGCTATGACAGGGGGGGCGATATAAATGAGCAGTTCTTC.

The DNA for the CDR3 is TGTGCCAGCAGACAGGTTAAGAACACTGAAGCTTTCTTT. Protein product: CASRQVKNTEAFF. V and J are TRBV6-6 and TRBJ1-1; D possibly corresponds to TRBD1 (5 bases). Germline V gives CDR1 MNHNY, CDR2 SVGAGI (reference sequence). The CDR3 runs 13 residues. Trimming cost V 6 bases and J 1 base, with 9 bases left between them.

The chain carries TRBV4-3 and TRBJ2-1; the match to TRBD2 covers 11 bases. Germline-derived CDR1 and CDR2 are LGHNA and YSLEER. The CDR3 loop spans 22 amino acids. Trimming at V came to 1 base and at J to 0 bases, leaving 17 bases not matched to a gene. This CDR3 reads CASSQGPSGRIHFLSSYNEQFF. CDR3 nucleotides: TGCGCCAGCAGCCAAGGGCCTAGCGGGAGGATACATTTCCTCAGCTCCTACAATGAGCAGTTCTTC.

The chain couples TRBV6-5 to TRBJ2-5, with D maybe TRBD2 (7 bases). Germline values: CDR1 MNHEY, CDR2 SVGAGI. V was clipped by 9 bases and J by 4 bases, with 21 bases between them. This CDR3 spans 15 amino acids. Here the CDR3 reads CASGGGGSLGETQYF. The CDR3 region has the DNA TGTGCCAGTGGGGGGGGCGGGAGCTTAGGAGAGACCCAGTACTTC.

The J gene is TRBJ2-6, the V gene TRBV7-6, with 7 bases identical to TRBD1. Trimming took 1 base from V and 2 from J; bases not matched to a gene: 2. This CDR3 spans 16 amino acids. CDR1 and CDR2 (germline): SGHVS, FNYEAQ. CDR3 nucleotides: TGTGCCAGCAGCTTAGGGCAGGGGGCTGGGGCCAACGTCCTGACTTTC. Encoded protein: CASSLGQGAGANVLTF.

This clone came up once. The V gene is TRBV3-1 (or the pseudogene TRBV3-2), the J gene TRBJ1-5, with D possibly matching TRBD1 (5 bases). CDR3 length: 14 residues. Per the germline V gene, CDR1 is LGHDT and CDR2 is YNNKEL (reference sequence). V lost 4 bases and J lost 6, with 13 bases in between. The CDR3 nucleotides are TGTGCCAGCAGCCGGGCCGGGGGAGGTCAGCCCCAGCATTTT. Protein: CASSRAGGGQPQHF.